A single sample is the source of the 22 T cell receptor beta chains below, sequenced in a study of T cell changes during pregnancy in multiple sclerosis. Here immunoSEQ multiplex PCR was the method, and the copy in TCRdb shows in-frame clones only, minus some. The data contain some 93,000 clones, 75% to 95% of them singletons. This material consisted of peripheral blood, taken after pregnancy. The receptors were gathered from a female donor in good health, enrolled as a control in a pregnancy study.

The chain couples TRBV10-1 to TRBJ1-1; 8 bases align to TRBD1. Germline V lookup: CDR1 WNHNN, CDR2 SYGVQD (reference sequence). The CDR3 contains 14 residues. V trimming: 6 bases; J trimming: 0 bases; junction bases outside the gene matches: 3. The CDR3 region has the DNA TGCGCCAGCAGGGCGACAGGGGTGAACACTGAAGCTTTCTTT. It translates to CASRATGVNTEAFF.

This clone appeared a single time. The rearrangement links TRBV25-1 to TRBJ1-3; no firm D call. From germline, CDR1 is MGHDK and CDR2 SYGVNS. The CDR3 totals 12 residues. Trimming removed 1 base from V and 4 bases from J, with 2 bases in between. The CDR3 region is CASSESGNTIYF. CDR3 bases: TGTGCCAGCAGTGAATCAGGAAACACCATATATTTT.

The V gene is TRBV7-8, the J gene TRBJ2-1; TRBD2 is a possible D gene (6 bases). The CDR3 covers 14 residues. V lost 5 bases, J lost 4 bases, and 12 bases lay in between. The V gene's germline CDR1 is SGHVS and CDR2 FQNEAQ. Here the CDR3 reads CASSRRGSYNEQFF. The DNA for the CDR3 is TGTGCCAGCAGCCGCCGGGGGTCTTACAATGAGCAGTTCTTC.

V gene TRBV7-9 combines with J gene TRBJ1-2; perhaps TRBD1 as D (6 bases). V was pared by 4 bases and J by 4 bases, with 13 bases between. The length of the CDR3 is 14 residues. Germline V gene lookup returns CDR1 SEHNR and CDR2 FQNEAQ (reference sequence). The CDR3: CASSSSTGSYGYTF. CDR3 nucleotides: TGTGCCAGCAGCTCTTCGACAGGCTCCTATGGCTACACCTTC.

The chain has TRBV27 and TRBJ1-2, with TRBD1 matching 9 bases. The germline V gene has CDR1 MNHEY and CDR2 SMNVEV (reference sequence). Trimming at V came to 5 bases and at J to 3 bases, leaving 7 bases not matched to a gene. CDR3 length equals 15 residues. DNA for the CDR3: TGTGCCAGCAGTAAACAACAGGGGGCTCACTATGGCTACACCTTC. It is translated as CASSKQQGAHYGYTF.

The chain employs TRBV7-9 and TRBJ1-5; D unclear. Trimming removed 0 bases at V and 5 bases at J, with 14 bases between. This CDR3 is built from 16 residues. CDR1 SEHNR and CDR2 FQNEAQ come from the germline V gene (reference sequence). The CDR3 protein is CASSLARGRTDQPQHF. Here the CDR3 DNA reads TGTGCCAGCAGCTTAGCTAGAGGGCGGACCGATCAGCCCCAGCATTTT.

This clone was observed a single time. The chain has TRBV4-3 and TRBJ2-1, with D maybe TRBD2 (5 bases). This CDR3 spans 16 amino acids. Per the germline V gene, CDR1 is LGHNA and CDR2 is YSLEER. V dropped 0 bases and J dropped 6 bases, with 15 bases sitting between them. CDR3 bases: TGCGCCAGCAGCCAAGATTCTCGGGATCTCAGCAATGAGCAGTTCTTC. It codes for CASSQDSRDLSNEQFF.

The V gene is TRBV7-3, the J gene TRBJ2-1; 9 bases align to TRBD1. V trimming: 0 bases; J trimming: 6 bases; junction bases outside the gene matches: 3. The CDR3 length is 15 residues. Looked up from germline, CDR1 is SGHTA and CDR2 is FQGTGA. CDR3 in amino acids: CASSLTRDRVNEQFF. In DNA form, the CDR3 reads TGTGCCAGCAGCTTAACTCGGGACAGGGTCAATGAGCAGTTCTTC.

The V and J genes are TRBV6-5 and TRBJ1-2, with TRBD1 matching over 10 bases. This CDR3 is 15 amino acids long. Per germline, CDR1 MNHEY and CDR2 SVGAGI. With V trimmed by 2 bases and J by 8 bases, 8 bases remained unmatched. The CDR3 here is CASSYATGGVGGYTF. CDR3 nucleotide sequence: TGTGCCAGCAGTTACGCGACAGGGGGCGTGGGCGGCTACACCTTC.

This clone has a handful of counts. The V and J genes are TRBV4-1 and TRBJ1-1; D remains ambiguous. There are 15 residues in the CDR3. Germline CDR1 reads MGHRA; CDR2 reads YSYEKL. V lost 3 bases and J lost 1, with 12 bases in between. DNA for the CDR3: TGCGCCAGCAGCCAGTTAGCAGCGGCGAACACTGAAGCTTTCTTT. As protein: CASSQLAAANTEAFF.

The count of this clone is one. V gene TRBV5-6 combines with J gene TRBJ2-7, with D possibly matching TRBD2 (7 bases). Germline V CDR1 and CDR2: SGHDT, YYEEEE. This CDR3 spans 18 amino acids. Between the trimmed V and J ends, which lost 3 bases and 0 bases, there was a span of 22 bases. Here the CDR3 reads CASSSVRGSGTNSYEQYF. The CDR3 DNA is TGTGCCAGCAGCTCGGTCAGGGGAAGCGGGACCAACTCCTACGAGCAGTACTTC.

The V gene is TRBV28, the J gene TRBJ2-4; D might be TRBD2 (7 bases). The V end lost 3 bases, the J end lost 0 bases, and 12 bases lay between the germline ends. The CDR3 extends over 16 amino acids. CDR1 MDHEN and CDR2 SYDVKM come from the germline V gene. The CDR3 nucleotides read TGTGCCAGCAGTTTTCGGGGGGCCCTAGCCAAAAACATTCAGTACTTC. This translates into CASSFRGALAKNIQYF.

The CDR3 protein is CASSWCAFGVAKNIQYF. In nucleotides, the CDR3 is TGTGCCAGCAGTTGGTGTGCGTTCGGGGTAGCCAAAAACATTCAGTACTTC. The gene calls are TRBV28 and TRBJ2-4; D is perhaps TRBD2 (5 bases). Looked up from germline, CDR1 is MDHEN and CDR2 is SYDVKM. Trimming took off 4 bases at V and 0 bases at J, with 16 bases between the two ends. This CDR3 region has 17 residues.

V is TRBV7-3 and J is TRBJ2-3; 7 nucleotides align to TRBD1. V was clipped by 5 bases and J by 10 bases; unmatched bases: 15. Germline CDR1 reads SGHTA; CDR2 reads FQGTGA. This CDR3 comprises 15 residues. The CDR3 reads CASSPRQGESVAQYF. The CDR3 bases are TGTGCCAGCAGCCCGAGACAGGGAGAATCAGTTGCGCAGTATTTT.

The V gene is TRBV19, the J gene TRBJ1-1, with 9 bases identical to TRBD1. V lost 6 bases to trimming and J lost 6 bases; unmatched junction nucleotides: 11. The germline V gene has CDR1 LNHDA and CDR2 SQIVND (reference sequence). The CDR3 loop spans 15 amino acids. The CDR3 sequence is CASSPGGTGWPEAFF. The CDR3, as DNA: TGTGCCAGTAGCCCAGGGGGGACAGGGTGGCCTGAAGCTTTCTTT.

V usage is TRBV12-5 and J usage is TRBJ2-5; 8 nucleotides align to TRBD1. After removal of 5 bases from V and 4 bases from J, the junction contained 12 bases not matched to a gene. CDR1 is LGHNT, CDR2 FRNRAP, per germline. This CDR3 is 16 amino acids long. The CDR3, as DNA: TGTGCTAGTGGTAAAAGACAGGGGAAAGGGGGAGAGACCCAGTACTTC. It is translated as CASGKRQGKGGETQYF.

The chain couples TRBV29-1 to TRBJ2-3; a possible D gene is TRBD2 (7 bases). Germline CDR1 reads SQVTM; CDR2 reads ANQGSEA. Trimming cost V 5 bases and J 5 bases, with 14 bases left between them. The CDR3 runs to 13 residues. The CDR3 sequence: CSVNRGAVDTQYF. DNA for the CDR3: TGCAGCGTTAATCGGGGGGCCGTAGATACGCAGTATTTT.

The V call is TRBV6-6, the J call TRBJ1-1; a possible D gene is TRBD1 (5 bases). CDR1 and CDR2 (germline): MNHNY, SVGAGI (reference sequence). V lost 8 bases and J 0 bases, leaving 13 bases between the germline ends. The CDR3 totals 14 residues. The CDR3 DNA follows: TGTGCCAGCTTTAGACAGTTTTTGAACACTGAAGCTTTCTTT. Protein product: CASFRQFLNTEAFF.

The V and J genes are TRBV4-1 and TRBJ2-3; 7 bases align to TRBD1. This CDR3 has 17 amino acids. CDR1 and CDR2 from the germline V gene are MGHRA and YSYEKL. V lost 5 bases and J lost 0; bases outside the gene matches: 11. The CDR3 spells CASSSRPGQTSTDTQYF. For the CDR3, the DNA is TGCGCCAGCAGCTCTCGACCGGGACAGACAAGCACAGATACGCAGTATTTT.

This chain uses TRBV5-1 with TRBJ2-5; D is ambiguous. V gave up 1 base and J gave up 3 bases, with 10 bases separating them. CDR3 length: 14 residues. CDR1 and CDR2 from the germline V gene are SGHRS and YFSETQ. CDR3 residues: CASSLFGSKETQYF. CDR3 nucleotide sequence: TGCGCCAGCAGCTTGTTTGGCAGTAAAGAGACCCAGTACTTC.

This rearrangement joins TRBV7-3 to TRBJ1-1, with 8 bases fitting TRBD1. V dropped 5 bases and J dropped 6; count of bases not matched to a gene: 5. Germline loops: CDR1 SGHTA, CDR2 FQGTGA. The length of the CDR3 is 13 residues. CDR3 loop: CASSRDRGSEAFF. CDR3 DNA sequence: TGTGCCAGCAGCCGAGACAGGGGCTCTGAAGCTTTCTTT.

CDR3 residues: CASSRTSLFDEQFF. The DNA for the CDR3 is TGCGCCAGCAGTCGGACTAGTTTGTTTGATGAGCAGTTCTTC. The chain links TRBV4-1 to TRBJ2-1, with TRBD2 matching over 7 bases. In germline, CDR1 is MGHRA, CDR2 YSYEKL. The length of the CDR3 is 14 residues. V lost 6 bases and J lost 8; bases outside the gene matches: 10.